The clone carrying this T cell receptor beta chain showed up just a few times. Its antigen remains unidentified. The CDR3 totals 15 residues. Per the germline V gene, CDR1 is ENHRY and CDR2 is SYGVKD. Deletions cut 0 bases from V and 0 bases from J, with 8 bases between. This record belongs to a study of CD8 T cells in ankylosing spondylitis. Findings and caveats of the study: Disease-associated clones were reportedly significantly overrepresented in matched ankylosing spondylitis synovial fluid. Seemingly distinctive of ankylosing spondylitis blood was a TCR beta motif formed by eight highly homologous variants.

Quantitative 5'-RACE with molecular barcodes produced the TCR beta libraries. TCRdb passed the 5' RACE reads through MiXCR, listing each CDR3 protein once. The sample has over 110,000 distinct CDR3 sequences, roughly 8.8% seen once. The TCR originated in a male donor with ankylosing spondylitis. J is TRBJ1-2 and V is TRBV10-3, with D uncertain. The sample taken for sequencing was synovial fluid, either unsorted or a sorted T cell fraction (not recorded which). In DNA form, the CDR3 reads TGTGCCATCAGTGAGTCCCTCCCATCTAACTATGGCTACACCTTC. It yields the protein CAISESLPSNYGYTF.